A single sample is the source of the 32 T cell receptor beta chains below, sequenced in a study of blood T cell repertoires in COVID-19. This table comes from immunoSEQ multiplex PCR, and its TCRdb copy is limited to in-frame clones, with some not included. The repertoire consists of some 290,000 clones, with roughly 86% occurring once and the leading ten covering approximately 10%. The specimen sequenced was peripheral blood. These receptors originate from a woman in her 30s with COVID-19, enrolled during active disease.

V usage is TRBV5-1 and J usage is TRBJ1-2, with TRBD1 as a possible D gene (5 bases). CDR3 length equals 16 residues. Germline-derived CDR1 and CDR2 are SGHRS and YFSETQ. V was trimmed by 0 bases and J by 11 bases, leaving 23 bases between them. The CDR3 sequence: CASSLVAGVGLHQYTF. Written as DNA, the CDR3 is TGCGCCAGCAGCTTGGTGGCTGGTGTGGGACTTCATCAATACACCTTC.

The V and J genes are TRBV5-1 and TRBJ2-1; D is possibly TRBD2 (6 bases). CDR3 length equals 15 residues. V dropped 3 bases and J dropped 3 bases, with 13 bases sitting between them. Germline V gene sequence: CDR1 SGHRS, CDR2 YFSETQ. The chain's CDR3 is CASSWAGTVYNEQFF. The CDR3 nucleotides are TGCGCCAGCAGCTGGGCGGGGACGGTCTACAATGAGCAGTTCTTC.

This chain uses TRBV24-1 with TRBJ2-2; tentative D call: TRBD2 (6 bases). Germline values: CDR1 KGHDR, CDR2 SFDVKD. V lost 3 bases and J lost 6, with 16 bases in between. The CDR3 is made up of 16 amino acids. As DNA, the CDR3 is TGTGCCACCAGTGATGGGGCCGTGTGGGGGGCCGGGGAGCTGTTTTTT. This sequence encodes CATSDGAVWGAGELFF.

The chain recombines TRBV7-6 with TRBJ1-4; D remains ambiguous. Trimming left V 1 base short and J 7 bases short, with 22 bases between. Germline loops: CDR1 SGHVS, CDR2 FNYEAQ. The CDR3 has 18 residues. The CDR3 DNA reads TGTGCCAGCAGCTTAGAGGCCGAGAGTAGCCTAACCGGTGAAAAACTGTTTTTT. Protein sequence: CASSLEAESSLTGEKLFF.

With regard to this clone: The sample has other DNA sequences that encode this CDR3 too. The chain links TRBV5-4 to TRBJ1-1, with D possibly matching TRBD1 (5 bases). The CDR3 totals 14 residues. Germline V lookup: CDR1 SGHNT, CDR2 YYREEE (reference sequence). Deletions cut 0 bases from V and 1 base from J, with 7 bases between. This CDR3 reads CASSLEQGNTEAFF. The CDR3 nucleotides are TGTGCCAGCAGCTTGGAGCAGGGGAACACTGAAGCTTTCTTT.

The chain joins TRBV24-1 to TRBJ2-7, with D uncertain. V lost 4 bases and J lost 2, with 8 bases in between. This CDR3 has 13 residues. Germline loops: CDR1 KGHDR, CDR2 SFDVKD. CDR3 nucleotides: TGTGCCACCAGTGACGGTTTAACCTACGAGCAGTACTTC. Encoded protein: CATSDGLTYEQYF.

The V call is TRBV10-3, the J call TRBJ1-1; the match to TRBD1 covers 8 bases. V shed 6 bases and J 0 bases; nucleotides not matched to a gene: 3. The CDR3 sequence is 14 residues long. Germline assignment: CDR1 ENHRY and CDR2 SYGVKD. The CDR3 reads CAIREDRVNTEAFF. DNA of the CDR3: TGTGCCATCAGGGAGGACAGGGTGAACACTGAAGCTTTCTTT.

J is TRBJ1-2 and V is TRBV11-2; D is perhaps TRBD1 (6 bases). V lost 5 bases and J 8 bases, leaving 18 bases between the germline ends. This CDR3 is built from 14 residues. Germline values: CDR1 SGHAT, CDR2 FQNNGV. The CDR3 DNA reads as TGTGCCAGCAGCCCACAGTTGGCAGGGGACGGCTACACCTTC. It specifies CASSPQLAGDGYTF. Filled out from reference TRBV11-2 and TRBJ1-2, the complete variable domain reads EAGVAQSPRYKIIEKRQSVAFWCNPISGHATLYWYQQILGQGPKLLIQFQNNGVVDDSQLPKDRFSAERLKGVDSTLKIQPAKLEDSAVYLCASSPQLAGDGYTFGSGTRLTVV.

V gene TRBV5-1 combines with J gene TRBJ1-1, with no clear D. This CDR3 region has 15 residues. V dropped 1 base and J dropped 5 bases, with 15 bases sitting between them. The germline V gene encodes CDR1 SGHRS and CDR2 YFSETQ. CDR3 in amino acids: CASSLYHLLETEAFF. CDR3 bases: TGCGCCAGCAGCTTGTATCACTTACTGGAGACTGAAGCTTTCTTT.

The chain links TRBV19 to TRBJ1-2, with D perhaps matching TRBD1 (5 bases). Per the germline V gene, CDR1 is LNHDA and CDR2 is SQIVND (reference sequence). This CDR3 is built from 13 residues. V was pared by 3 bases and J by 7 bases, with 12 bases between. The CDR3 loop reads CASSMTPRVGYTF. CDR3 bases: TGTGCCAGTAGTATGACTCCCAGGGTTGGCTACACCTTC.

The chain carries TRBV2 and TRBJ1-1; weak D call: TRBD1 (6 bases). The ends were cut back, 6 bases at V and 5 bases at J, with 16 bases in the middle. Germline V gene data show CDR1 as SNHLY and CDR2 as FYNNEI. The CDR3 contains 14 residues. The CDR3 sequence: CASSSEKGETEAFF. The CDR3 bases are TGTGCCAGCAGCTCGGAGAAGGGGGAGACTGAAGCTTTCTTT.

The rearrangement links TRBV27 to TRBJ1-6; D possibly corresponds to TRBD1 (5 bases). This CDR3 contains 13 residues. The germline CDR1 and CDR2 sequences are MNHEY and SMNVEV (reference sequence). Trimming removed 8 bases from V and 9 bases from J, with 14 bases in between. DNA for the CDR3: TGTGCCAGCCGCAAGGGGTCCCTTTCACCCCTCCACTTT. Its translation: CASRKGSLSPLHF.

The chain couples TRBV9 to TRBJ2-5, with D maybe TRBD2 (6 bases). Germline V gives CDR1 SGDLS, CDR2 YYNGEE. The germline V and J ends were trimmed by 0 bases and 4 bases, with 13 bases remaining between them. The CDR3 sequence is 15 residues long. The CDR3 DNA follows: TGTGCCAGCAGCGTAGCGCGGGGACGACGAGAGACCCAGTACTTC. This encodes CASSVARGRRETQYF.

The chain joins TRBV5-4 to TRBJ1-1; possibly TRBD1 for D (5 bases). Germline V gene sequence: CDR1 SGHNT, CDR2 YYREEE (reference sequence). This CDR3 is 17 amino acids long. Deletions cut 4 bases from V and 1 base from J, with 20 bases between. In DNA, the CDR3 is TGTGCCAGCAGCACCGGGCCAGGGAAGGTCTCGAACACTGAAGCTTTCTTT. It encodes CASSTGPGKVSNTEAFF.

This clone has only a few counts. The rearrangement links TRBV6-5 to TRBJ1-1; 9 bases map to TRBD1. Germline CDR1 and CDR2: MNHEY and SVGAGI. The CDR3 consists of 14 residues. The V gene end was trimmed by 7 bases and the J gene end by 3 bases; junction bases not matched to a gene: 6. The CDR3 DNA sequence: TGTGCCAGCAAACCGGGACAGGGTGACACTGAAGCTTTCTTT. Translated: CASKPGQGDTEAFF.

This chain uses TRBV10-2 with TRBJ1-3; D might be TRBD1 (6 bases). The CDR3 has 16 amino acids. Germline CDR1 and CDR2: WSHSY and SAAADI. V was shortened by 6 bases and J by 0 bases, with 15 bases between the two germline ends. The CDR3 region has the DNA TGCGCCAGCAGACGGACAGAAAAGAGCTCTGGAAACACCATATATTTT. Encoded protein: CASRRTEKSSGNTIYF.

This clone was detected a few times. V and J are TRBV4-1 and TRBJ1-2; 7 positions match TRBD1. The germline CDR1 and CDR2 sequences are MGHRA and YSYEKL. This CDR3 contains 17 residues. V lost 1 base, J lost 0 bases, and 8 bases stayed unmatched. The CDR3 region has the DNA TGCGCCAGCAGCCAAGCCCCCCAGGGGGTAGCTAACTATGGCTACACCTTC. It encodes CASSQAPQGVANYGYTF.

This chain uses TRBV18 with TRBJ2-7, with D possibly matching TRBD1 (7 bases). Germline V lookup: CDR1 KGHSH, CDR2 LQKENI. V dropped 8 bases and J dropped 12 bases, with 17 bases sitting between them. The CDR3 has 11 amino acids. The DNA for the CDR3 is TGTGCCAGCCGACACCAGGGGGGCCCGTACTTC. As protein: CASRHQGGPYF.

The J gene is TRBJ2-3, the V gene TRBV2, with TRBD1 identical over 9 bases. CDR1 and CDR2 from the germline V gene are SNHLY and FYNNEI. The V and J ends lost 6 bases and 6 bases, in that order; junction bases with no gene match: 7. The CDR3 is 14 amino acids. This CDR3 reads CASSYSQGADTQYF. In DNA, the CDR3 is TGTGCCAGCAGCTACTCACAGGGGGCGGATACGCAGTATTTT.

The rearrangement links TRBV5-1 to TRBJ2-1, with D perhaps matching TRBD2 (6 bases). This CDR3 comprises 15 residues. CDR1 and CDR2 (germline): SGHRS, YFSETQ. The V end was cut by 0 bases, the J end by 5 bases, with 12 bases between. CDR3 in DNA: TGCGCCAGCAGCTTGGAGGAGGGGCCCGACAATGAGCAGTTCTTC. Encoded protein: CASSLEEGPDNEQFF. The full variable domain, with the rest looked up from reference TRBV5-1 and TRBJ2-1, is KAGVTQTPRYLIKTRGQQVTLSCSPISGHRSVSWYQQTPGQGLQFLFEYFSETQRNKGNFPGRFSGRQFSNSRSEMNVSTLELGDSALYLCASSLEEGPDNEQFFGPGTRLTVL.

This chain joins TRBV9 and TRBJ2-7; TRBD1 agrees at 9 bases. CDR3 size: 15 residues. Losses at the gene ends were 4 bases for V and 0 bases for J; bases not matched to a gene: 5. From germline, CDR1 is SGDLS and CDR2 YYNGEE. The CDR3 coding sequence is TGTGCCAGCAGCCTCGGACAGGGGCGCTCCTACGAGCAGTACTTC. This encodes CASSLGQGRSYEQYF.

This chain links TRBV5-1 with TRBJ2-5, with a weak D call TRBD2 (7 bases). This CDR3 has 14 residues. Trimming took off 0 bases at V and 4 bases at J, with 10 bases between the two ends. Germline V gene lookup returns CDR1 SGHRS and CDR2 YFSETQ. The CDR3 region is CASSLGGGAETQYF. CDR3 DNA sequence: TGCGCCAGCAGCTTGGGCGGGGGCGCAGAGACCCAGTACTTC.

The CDR3 DNA reads as TGTGCCAGCAGTTTAGGAGGGGGGACTACCGCTTACGAGCAGTACTTC. Its translation: CASSLGGGTTAYEQYF. This chain joins TRBV27 and TRBJ2-7, with D possibly being TRBD2 (7 bases). V gave up 2 bases and J gave up 4 bases, with 18 bases separating them. CDR3 length: 16 amino acids. Looked up from germline, CDR1 is MNHEY and CDR2 is SMNVEV (reference sequence).

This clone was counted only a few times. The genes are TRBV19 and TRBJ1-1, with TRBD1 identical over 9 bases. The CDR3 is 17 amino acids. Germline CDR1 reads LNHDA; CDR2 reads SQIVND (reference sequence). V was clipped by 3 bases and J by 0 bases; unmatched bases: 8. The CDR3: CASSMVGTGPMNTEAFF. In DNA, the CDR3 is TGTGCCAGTAGTATGGTTGGGACAGGGCCCATGAACACTGAAGCTTTCTTT. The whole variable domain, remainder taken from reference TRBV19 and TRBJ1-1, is DGGITQSPKYLFRKEGQNVTLSCEQNLNHDAMYWYRQDPGQGLRLIYYSQIVNDFQKGDIAEGYSVSREKKESFPLTVTSAQKNPTAFYLCASSMVGTGPMNTEAFFGQGTRLTVV.

The CDR3 nucleotides read TGCGCCAGCAGCCAAACGATGAGCGGGGGTGAGTACTTC. Translation gives CASSQTMSGGEYF. V usage is TRBV4-1 and J usage is TRBJ2-7; 8 bases align to TRBD2. The germline V gene encodes CDR1 MGHRA and CDR2 YSYEKL. Trimming at V came to 2 bases and at J to 11 bases, leaving 8 bases not matched to a gene. The length of the CDR3 is 13 residues.

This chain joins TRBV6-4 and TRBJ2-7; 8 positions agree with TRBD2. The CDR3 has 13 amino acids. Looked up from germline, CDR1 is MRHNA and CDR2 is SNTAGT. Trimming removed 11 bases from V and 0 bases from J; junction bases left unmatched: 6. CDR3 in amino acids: CAPEGLDSYEQYF. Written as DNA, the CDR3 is TGTGCCCCAGAGGGACTAGACTCCTACGAGCAGTACTTC.

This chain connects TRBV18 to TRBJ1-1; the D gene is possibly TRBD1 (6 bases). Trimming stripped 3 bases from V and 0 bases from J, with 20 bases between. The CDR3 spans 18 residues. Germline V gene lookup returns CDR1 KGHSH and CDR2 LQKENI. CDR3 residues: CASSPPWTAYGVNTEAFF. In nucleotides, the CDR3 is TGTGCCAGCTCACCCCCTTGGACAGCCTATGGGGTGAACACTGAAGCTTTCTTT.

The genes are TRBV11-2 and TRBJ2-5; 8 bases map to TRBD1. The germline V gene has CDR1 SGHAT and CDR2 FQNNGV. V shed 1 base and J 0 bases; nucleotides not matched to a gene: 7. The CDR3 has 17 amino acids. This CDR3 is CASSLGSNRGNQETQYF. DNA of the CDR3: TGTGCCAGCAGCTTAGGCTCCAACAGGGGGAACCAAGAGACCCAGTACTTC.

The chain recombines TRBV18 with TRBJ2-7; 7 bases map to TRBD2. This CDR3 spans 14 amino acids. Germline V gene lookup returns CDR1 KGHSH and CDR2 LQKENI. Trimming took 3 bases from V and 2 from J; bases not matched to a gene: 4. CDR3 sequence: CASSPPAGTYEQYF. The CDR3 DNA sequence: TGTGCCAGCTCACCCCCAGCGGGGACCTACGAGCAGTACTTC. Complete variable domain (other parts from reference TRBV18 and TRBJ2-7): NAGVMQNPRHLVRRRGQEARLRCSPMKGHSHVYWYRQLPEEGLKFMVYLQKENIIDESGMPKERFSAEFPKEGPSILRIQQVVRGDSAAYFCASSPPAGTYEQYFGPGTRLTVT.

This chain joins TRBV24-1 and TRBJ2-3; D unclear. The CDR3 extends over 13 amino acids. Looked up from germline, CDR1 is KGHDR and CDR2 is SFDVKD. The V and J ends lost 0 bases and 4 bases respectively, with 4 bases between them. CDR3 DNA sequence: TGTGCCACCAGTGATTTGCGGGCAGATACGCAGTATTTT. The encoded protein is CATSDLRADTQYF.

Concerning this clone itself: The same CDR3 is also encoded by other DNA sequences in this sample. The CDR3 DNA sequence: TGTGCCATCAGTGACAGTAACTATGGCTACACCTTC. Its translation: CAISDSNYGYTF. The chain carries TRBV10-3 and TRBJ1-2; D gene ambiguous. The germline CDR1 and CDR2 sequences are ENHRY and SYGVKD. V gave up 3 bases and J gave up 1 base, with 3 bases separating them. The CDR3 has 12 residues.

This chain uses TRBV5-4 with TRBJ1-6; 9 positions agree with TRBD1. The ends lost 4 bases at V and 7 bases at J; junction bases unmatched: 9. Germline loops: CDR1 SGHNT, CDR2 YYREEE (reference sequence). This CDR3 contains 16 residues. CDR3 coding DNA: TGTGCCAGCAGCATACCCGGGACAGGGCGAAATTCACCCCTCCACTTT. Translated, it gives CASSIPGTGRNSPLHF.